The present entry profiles one T cell receptor beta chain with its context. Its antigen remains unidentified. Repertoires were generated with immunoSEQ multiplex PCR, while TCRdb's copy carries only in-frame clones and drops some. This table has approximately 130,000 clones, about 92% appearing once. The record originates from a study of OX40 agonist ivuxolimab in advanced cancers. Whole-study results and caveats: At doses 0.1 to 3.0 mg/kg, CD4+ and CD8+ clones expanded.

Per germline, CDR1 KGHSH and CDR2 LQKENI. V lost 6 bases to trimming and J lost 0 bases, with 12 bases between them. The CDR3 contains 15 residues. This specimen was CD4+ or CD8+ T cells sorted from blood, taken in a trial of the OX40 agonist ivuxolimab. The origin of this receptor is an adult with an advanced solid tumor such as melanoma, head and neck, liver or kidney cancer. The chain recombines TRBV18 with TRBJ1-5; D is uncertain. CDR3 residues: CASSPGSYSNQPQHF. The CDR3 region has the DNA TGTGCCAGCTCTCCGGGATCCTATAGCAATCAGCCCCAGCATTTT. The whole variable domain, filled in from reference TRBV18 and TRBJ1-5, reads NAGVMQNPRHLVRRRGQEARLRCSPMKGHSHVYWYRQLPEEGLKFMVYLQKENIIDESGMPKERFSAEFPKEGPSILRIQQVVRGDSAAYFCASSPGSYSNQPQHFGDGTRLSIL.